Listed here are 31 T cell receptor beta chains from one sample, sequenced in a study of identical twins. One entry per CDR3 protein, called by TCRdb with MiXCR from the 5' RACE reads. The repertoire has approximately 410,000 distinct CDR3 sequences, about a fifth of them found once; the top ten carry around 10%. Source material: naive T cells sorted from blood. The receptors stem from a man aged 50-60 years in good health.

The sample holds many counts of this clonotype. The DNA for the CDR3 is TGTGCCAGCAGTGCAGGAGGGAGTCGACACAATGAGCAGTTCTTC. This encodes CASSAGGSRHNEQFF. The chain combines TRBV2 with TRBJ2-1, with a possible D match to TRBD2 (6 bases). Trimming shortened V by 4 bases and J by 5 bases, and 15 bases separated the two germline ends. Per the germline V gene, CDR1 is SNHLY and CDR2 is FYNNEI. This CDR3 is 15 amino acids long. The variable domain in full, with the rest retrieved from reference TRBV2 and TRBJ2-1, is EPEVTQTPSHQVTQMGQEVILRCVPISNHLYFYWYRQILGQKVEFLVSFYNNEISEKSEIFDDQFSVERPDGSNFTLKIRSTKLEDSAMYFCASSAGGSRHNEQFFGPGTRLTVL.

This clonotype was detected a few times. The rearrangement links TRBV9 to TRBJ2-3; D possibly corresponds to TRBD2 (8 bases). Germline lookup yields CDR1 SGDLS and CDR2 YYNGEE. V was cut by 0 bases and J by 6 bases, with 14 bases left in between. This CDR3 has 15 residues. CDR3 DNA sequence: TGTGCCAGCAGCGTAGCGGGAGGGGGCGGCGATACGCAGTATTTT. This codes for CASSVAGGGGDTQYF.

This clonotype was detected ten times or more. CDR3 coding DNA: TGTGCCAGCAGCTTACGGGGCCGGGTTTCTAGTTCATCCGGGGAGCTGTTTTTT. Its protein is CASSLRGRVSSSSGELFF. This rearrangement joins TRBV7-8 to TRBJ2-2; either TRBD1 or TRBD2 may supply D (5 bases each). This CDR3 contains 18 residues. Germline loops: CDR1 SGHVS, CDR2 FQNEAQ. V dropped 2 bases and J dropped 6 bases, with 22 bases sitting between them. Complete variable domain (other parts from reference TRBV7-8 and TRBJ2-2): GAGVSQSPRYKVAKRGQDVALRCDPISGHVSLFWYQQALGQGPEFLTYFQNEAQLDKSGLPSDRFFAERPEGSVSTLKIQRTQQEDSAVYLCASSLRGRVSSSSGELFFGEGSRLTVL.

The V call is TRBV7-2, the J call TRBJ2-1, with D possibly TRBD2 on 7 matching bases. Trimming stripped 1 base from V and 4 bases from J, with 17 bases between. The CDR3 runs to 17 residues. The germline CDR1 and CDR2 sequences are SGHTA and FQGNSA. This chain's CDR3 is CASSLVGRGARYNEQFF. The CDR3, as DNA: TGTGCCAGCAGCTTAGTTGGTCGGGGGGCACGTTACAATGAGCAGTTCTTC. Drawing the rest from reference TRBV7-2 and TRBJ2-1, the complete variable domain is GAGVSQSPSNKVTEKGKDVELRCDPISGHTALYWYRQSLGQGLEFLIYFQGNSAPDKSGLPSDRFSAERTGGSVSTLTIQRTQQEDSAVYLCASSLVGRGARYNEQFFGPGTRLTVL.

This clonotype has only a few counts. V is TRBV20-1 and J is TRBJ2-7; D possibly corresponds to TRBD2 (6 bases). CDR1 DFQATT and CDR2 SNEGSKA come from the germline V gene (reference sequence). Trimming left V 3 bases short and J 3 bases short, with 9 bases between. The CDR3 runs 12 residues. This CDR3 is CSASGSIYEQYF. In DNA form, the CDR3 reads TGCAGTGCTAGCGGGAGCATCTACGAGCAGTACTTC.

This clonotype was seen just once. The chain couples TRBV7-9 to TRBJ1-2; 7 nucleotides agree with TRBD1. The CDR3 is made up of 15 amino acids. Trimming cost V 4 bases and J 1 base; bases outside gene matches: 6. Germline CDR1 reads SEHNR; CDR2 reads FQNEAQ (reference sequence). The CDR3 region has the DNA TGTGCCAGCAGCTCGGGACAGATACTTAACTATGGCTACACCTTC. Protein sequence: CASSSGQILNYGYTF.

This clonotype was observed a few times. This rearrangement joins TRBV27 to TRBJ2-1; 13 nucleotides line up with TRBD2. Germline loops: CDR1 MNHEY, CDR2 SMNVEV (reference sequence). The CDR3 sequence is 16 residues long. V lost 3 bases and J lost 5; bases outside the gene matches: 4. CDR3 DNA: TGTGCCAGCAGTTTCCTCGGGACTAGCGGGAACAATGAGCAGTTCTTC. It yields the protein CASSFLGTSGNNEQFF.

This clonotype was detected many times. The chain carries TRBV27 and TRBJ2-1, with 13 bases that match TRBD2. The CDR3 runs to 16 residues. V lost 5 bases, J lost 6 bases, and 7 bases stayed unmatched. Germline loops: CDR1 MNHEY, CDR2 SMNVEV (reference sequence). CDR3 DNA sequence: TGTGCCAGCAGTCCCGGGACTAGCGGGGTATTCAATGAGCAGTTCTTC. The encoded protein is CASSPGTSGVFNEQFF.

This clonotype was recorded a few times. V is TRBV4-1 and J is TRBJ2-7, with 7 bases identical to TRBD2. Germline V gene data show CDR1 as MGHRA and CDR2 as YSYEKL. V was pared by 0 bases and J by 3 bases, with 5 bases of the junction left unmatched. The CDR3 runs to 15 residues. CDR3 region: CASSQDAGVSYEQYF. The CDR3 nucleotides read TGCGCCAGCAGCCAAGATGCGGGGGTCAGCTACGAGCAGTACTTC.

This clonotype was detected only a few times. This sequence may be a read error, since a much larger clone differs from it by one base. This chain links TRBV7-2 with TRBJ2-5; D gene uncertain. The CDR3 is 12 residues long. V was cut by 1 base and J by 5 bases, with 5 bases left in between. The germline V gene encodes CDR1 SGHTA and CDR2 FQGNSA. In DNA, the CDR3 is TGTGCCAGCAGCTTAGTTTGGGAGACCCAGTACTTC. This encodes CASSLVWETQYF.

This clonotype was observed a handful of times. The V and J genes are TRBV7-9 and TRBJ2-3; 8 bases line up with TRBD1. Germline assignment: CDR1 SEHNR and CDR2 FQNEAQ (reference sequence). J gave up 0 bases and V 4 bases, and 6 bases lay outside the gene matches. The length of the CDR3 is 16 residues. The CDR3 is CASSSRDRLSTDTQYF. The CDR3 DNA follows: TGTGCCAGCAGCTCCCGGGACAGGCTTAGCACAGATACGCAGTATTTT.

This clonotype was counted between two and nine times. This sequence joins TRBV4-2 and TRBJ1-1; no clear D. V was trimmed by 3 bases and J by 1 base, leaving 3 bases between them. The CDR3 length is 12 residues. Germline-derived CDR1 and CDR2 are LGHNA and YNFKEQ. CDR3 protein: CASSQSNTEAFF. For the CDR3, the DNA is TGTGCCAGCAGCCAGTCGAACACTGAAGCTTTCTTT.

The V call is TRBV15, the J call TRBJ2-3; 7 bases line up with TRBD1. The length of the CDR3 is 13 residues. V shed 6 bases, J shed 4 bases, and the junction held 4 bases outside the gene matches. CDR1 is LNHNV, CDR2 YYDKDF, per germline (reference sequence). CDR3 sequence: CATRYTGADTQYF. The CDR3 bases are TGTGCCACCAGATACACAGGGGCAGATACGCAGTATTTT.

J is TRBJ2-1 and V is TRBV20-1, with D tentatively TRBD2 (6 bases). V lost 3 bases, J lost 12 bases, and 12 bases lay in between. This CDR3 spans 11 amino acids. The germline CDR1 and CDR2 sequences are DFQATT and SNEGSKA (reference sequence). CDR3 residues: CSARGGPGQFF. The CDR3 DNA reads as TGCAGTGCTAGGGGAGGTCCGGGGCAGTTCTTC.

In this sample, this clonotype turned up many times. The chain recombines TRBV29-1 with TRBJ2-7; D possibly corresponds to TRBD2 (5 bases). Trimming pared 5 bases from V and 6 bases from J, leaving 11 bases between. The CDR3 contains 11 residues. CDR1 is SQVTM, CDR2 ANQGSEA, per germline. The CDR3 DNA sequence: TGCAGCGTTAGACTAATTGGCGAGCAGTACTTC. It encodes CSVRLIGEQYF.

This clonotype was observed at least ten times. The chain is built from TRBV7-6 and TRBJ2-2; no clear D. Per germline, CDR1 SGHVS and CDR2 FNYEAQ. Deletions cut 0 bases from V and 5 bases from J, with 10 bases between. The CDR3 covers 15 residues. The CDR3 here is CASSLADRQTGELFF. DNA of the CDR3: TGTGCCAGCAGCTTAGCGGACCGTCAAACCGGGGAGCTGTTTTTT.

J is TRBJ1-2 and V is TRBV7-2; no clear D gene. The germline V and J ends were trimmed by 11 bases and 6 bases, with 19 bases remaining between them. There are 13 residues in the CDR3. Per germline, CDR1 SGHTA and CDR2 FQGNSA. DNA for the CDR3: TGTGCCGCCTCAAGGTGGGCCGGGGATGGCTACACCTTC. It codes for CAASRWAGDGYTF.

CDR3 amino acids: CASGLAADSYEQYF. DNA for the CDR3: TGCGCCAGCGGTCTAGCGGCCGACTCCTACGAGCAGTACTTC. The V call is TRBV5-1, the J call TRBJ2-7; 7 nucleotides align to TRBD2. Germline CDR1 and CDR2: SGHRS and YFSETQ. J lost 0 bases, V lost 7 bases, and 7 bases had no gene match. CDR3 length equals 14 residues.

This clonotype was seen a few times. CDR3 in amino acids: CASSLGTGSYYNEQFF. CDR3 in DNA: TGTGCCAGCAGCTTAGGGACAGGGTCCTACTACAATGAGCAGTTCTTC. This chain links TRBV7-9 with TRBJ2-1; 8 nucleotides match TRBD1. The CDR3 spans 16 residues. V dropped 1 base and J dropped 3; count of bases not matched to a gene: 5. From germline, CDR1 is SEHNR and CDR2 FQNEAQ (reference sequence). The whole variable domain, filled in from reference TRBV7-9 and TRBJ2-1, reads DTGVSQNPRHKITKRGQNVTFRCDPISEHNRLYWYRQTLGQGPEFLTYFQNEAQLEKSRLLSDRFSAERPKGSFSTLEIQRTEQGDSAMYLCASSLGTGSYYNEQFFGPGTRLTVL.

This clonotype was recorded many times. The chain links TRBV7-3 to TRBJ2-1, with 10 nucleotides matching TRBD2. Per germline, CDR1 SGHTA and CDR2 FQGTGA. CDR3 length: 15 amino acids. With 5 bases clipped from V and 7 bases from J, the junction kept 8 bases outside the gene matches. The CDR3 bases are TGTGCCAGCAGCGCTAGCGGGAGCGCCTCGAATGAGCAGTTCTTC. Amino acid sequence: CASSASGSASNEQFF.

This clonotype was detected only a few times. The V call is TRBV20-1, the J call TRBJ2-3; D might be TRBD2 (5 bases). There are 15 residues in the CDR3. Germline V lookup: CDR1 DFQATT, CDR2 SNEGSKA (reference sequence). The V and J ends lost 6 bases and 2 bases respectively, with 18 bases between them. DNA of the CDR3: TGCAGTGCCCCGGCCGTTCGGGAAACCACAGATACGCAGTATTTT. It encodes CSAPAVRETTDTQYF.

The chain joins TRBV7-2 to TRBJ2-7; TRBD1 or TRBD2 may be the D gene (6 bases each). Germline V gene lookup returns CDR1 SGHTA and CDR2 FQGNSA. V lost 4 bases and J lost 7, with 11 bases in between. The CDR3 is made up of 12 amino acids. The CDR3 sequence is CASSSGAGEQYF. CDR3 DNA sequence: TGTGCCAGCAGCTCGGGGGCGGGGGAGCAGTACTTC.

The V and J genes are TRBV18 and TRBJ2-3, with D possibly matching TRBD1 (5 bases). CDR3 length equals 15 residues. CDR1 KGHSH and CDR2 LQKENI come from the germline V gene. Deletions cut 6 bases from V and 4 bases from J, with 17 bases between. The CDR3 DNA is TGTGCCAGCTCGCGGATCAGGGAAGGATCAGATACGCAGTATTTT. Translation gives CASSRIREGSDTQYF.

This clonotype was observed many times. The chain carries TRBV7-9 and TRBJ2-1; 11 bases fit TRBD2. The junction had 8 bases not matched to a gene; V was cut back by 5 bases and J by 5 bases. Germline CDR1 and CDR2: SEHNR and FQNEAQ (reference sequence). The CDR3 totals 16 residues. For the CDR3, the DNA is TGTGCCAGCAGCCGCATAGCGGGAGGGCTCGACAATGAGCAGTTCTTC. It yields the protein CASSRIAGGLDNEQFF.

The chain uses TRBV5-1 and TRBJ2-3; D gene ambiguous. Per the germline V gene, CDR1 is SGHRS and CDR2 is YFSETQ. The ends were cut back, 0 bases at V and 3 bases at J, with 11 bases in the middle. The CDR3 is 15 amino acids. The CDR3 region is CASSLAGPETDTQYF. The CDR3 DNA sequence: TGCGCCAGCAGCTTGGCCGGCCCGGAGACAGATACGCAGTATTTT.

The chain is built from TRBV5-4 and TRBJ2-2, with 9 positions matching TRBD2. This CDR3 region has 14 residues. J gave up 6 bases and V 5 bases, and 5 bases lay outside the gene matches. CDR1 and CDR2 from the germline V gene are SGHNT and YYREEE (reference sequence). The CDR3 DNA follows: TGTGCCAGCAGTTCCGGGACTAGCCCCGGGGAGCTGTTTTTT. This codes for CASSSGTSPGELFF.

The rearrangement uses TRBV3-1 and TRBJ1-4; D perhaps matches TRBD1 (5 bases). The CDR3 loop spans 12 amino acids. V lost 8 bases and J 13 bases, leaving 17 bases between the germline ends. The germline gives CDR1 LGHDT, CDR2 YNNKEL (reference sequence). DNA for the CDR3: TGTGCCAGCGGCGGGGGTCGTGGGACACTGTTTTTT. Translating gives CASGGGRGTLFF.

This clonotype appeared a few times. The chain recombines TRBV5-1 with TRBJ1-1, with D hard to call. The CDR3 is made up of 14 amino acids. Looked up from germline, CDR1 is SGHRS and CDR2 is YFSETQ. Trimming cost V 0 bases and J 0 bases, with 6 bases left between them. The CDR3 DNA reads TGCGCCAGCAGCTTGGGCAGCTTGAACACTGAAGCTTTCTTT. Translation: CASSLGSLNTEAFF.

At least ten counts were recorded for this clonotype. The V and J genes are TRBV20-1 and TRBJ2-5; D unresolved. This CDR3 comprises 14 residues. Germline CDR1 DFQATT, CDR2 SNEGSKA (reference sequence). Deletions cut 2 bases from V and 2 bases from J, with 12 bases between. The CDR3 nucleotides are TGCAGTGCTAGAAGCGTGACCACTCAAGAGACCCAGTACTTC. This sequence encodes CSARSVTTQETQYF.

This clonotype showed up many times. The V gene is TRBV20-1, the J gene TRBJ1-5; 10 bases are shared with TRBD1. There are 15 residues in the CDR3. CDR1 and CDR2 from the germline V gene are DFQATT and SNEGSKA (reference sequence). V was pared by 3 bases and J by 2 bases, with 4 bases of the junction left unmatched. The CDR3 bases are TGCAGTGCTAGGGACGGGACAGGGGGCAATCAGCCCCAGCATTTT. It encodes CSARDGTGGNQPQHF.

This clonotype showed up just a few times. This chain connects TRBV4-3 to TRBJ2-1; D assignment may be TRBD1 or TRBD2 (5 bases each). This CDR3 is 17 amino acids long. Germline V gives CDR1 LGHNA, CDR2 YSLEER. Trimming took off 0 bases at V and 4 bases at J, with 16 bases between the two ends. As DNA, the CDR3 is TGCGCCAGCAGCCAAGATTACGGGGCCTCCTTTTACAATGAGCAGTTCTTC. As protein: CASSQDYGASFYNEQFF.